Listed below are T cell receptor beta chains from one sample, sequenced in a study of blood T cells in healthy people across ages. Each CDR3 protein gets one entry after TCRdb re-called the 5' RACE reads with MiXCR. The sample lists more than 1,400,000 distinct CDR3 sequences, about 43% occurring once. Material: blood. These TCRs come from a woman aged 18-29 years in good health. The conserved cysteine and the conserved F or W are not part of the CDR3 here.

cdr3_aa v_call cdr3_length
SARVSGVVSYGYT TRBV20-1 13
ATTRGGSSYNEQY TRBV6-1 13
SAIPGLAGGLSYEQY TRBV20-1 15
ASTLGGSNYGYT TRBV6-5 12
ASSEGGFEAF TRBV2 10
AGSSSGGADTQY TRBV12-3/TRBV12-4 12
ASNEREKDIEQF TRBV6-1 12
ASSLEQVGTDTQY TRBV5-1 13
ASSPSNRGTFNTEAF TRBV4-1 15
ASSLVGRGAYNEQF TRBV5-1 14
SALENPGGIGNEQF TRBV20-1 14
ASSLIAPYGAQF TRBV28 12
SVLPEQPNYGYT TRBV20-1 12
ASSFRTSGVLNYGYT TRBV5-1 15
ASSHGGSSYNEQF TRBV7-2 13
ASSWDRDTEAF TRBV5-1 11
ASRDHAKSVWGGRQETQY TRBV4-1 18
ASNSGGGWQPQH TRBV12-3/TRBV12-4 12
SARDLGQLLQETQY TRBV20-1 14
ASSQVSGGRDTQY TRBV4-1 13
ASSVAGYSYNEQF TRBV5-1 13
ASSFRAGGGTDTQY TRBV7-3 14
ASSLGVQGWNEQF TRBV7-7 13
ASSQDQPRVGYGYT TRBV14 14
ASSATGANAYGYT TRBV12-3/TRBV12-4 13
ASSDGTRRTDTQY TRBV2 13
ASNLGGATYEQY TRBV12-3/TRBV12-4 12
ASSGDPGTVSYEQY TRBV25-1 14
AHSGTGNTEAF TRBV2 11
ASSEASGRMNQPQH TRBV6-1 14
ASSQNSGGLYNEQY TRBV14 14
ASSPTSGSYNEQV TRBV7-2 13
ATSRLQGIYEQY TRBV15 12
SARALESSSYNEQF TRBV20-1 14
ASSNRAGEQF TRBV7-9 10
ATSGAGTSGRSEQF TRBV15 14
ASRAASTNEQF TRBV25-1 11
SAGLGGGYGYI TRBV29-1 11
ASSLSPTGMGEQY TRBV11-2 13
ASSASGREGYT TRBV7-2 11
ASSKRGGHEQF TRBV28 11
ASSSQRVTGELF TRBV12-3/TRBV12-4 12
SGGTNNEQF TRBV20-1 9